This TCR beta chain was recorded in a study of blood T cell repertoires in COVID-19. As for the study in general: COVID-19 samples collected from the United States, Italy and Spain covered acute and convalescent phases. Sample material is recorded as cDNA or gDNA derived from T cells, B-cell-depleted T cells, or PBMCs.

Original analysis: Reference gene primers were amplified, and this amplification served to estimate nucleated cell counts. Generated by immunoSEQ multiplex PCR, the TCRdb table keeps only in-frame clones and is missing some. That table is the source of V, J and clone size, and D and trimming were worked out from the DNA. The table has a few hundred thousand clones, approximately 90% seen once. Notes on this clone: Other DNA sequences from this sample encode an identical CDR3 as well.

The germline CDR1 and CDR2 sequences are SGHRS and YFSETQ. The CDR3 contains 14 residues. With 0 bases removed from V and 3 bases from J, the gap between germline ends came to 8 bases. This TCR derives from a man aged 18 to 30 with active or convalescent COVID-19. Sequencing input: peripheral blood. This chain connects TRBV5-1 to TRBJ2-3; D gene ambiguous. CDR3 protein: CASSLERSTDTQYF. The CDR3 region has the DNA TGCGCCAGCAGCTTGGAACGGAGTACAGATACGCAGTATTTT.